Each of the 14 T cell receptor beta chains below was sequenced from the same sample in a study of shared clonotypes between healthy human individuals (TCRdb year 2020). Libraries were made using the immunoSEQ multiplex PCR assay. The immuneACCESS repertoire file appears here via TCRdb, limited to in-frame rearrangements. These files lack a portion of the clones; in checked studies, under half of the deficit traces to unresolved V genes, and the cause of the others is not known. This sample comprises about 2 million clones, around 95% of them detected only once. 0.13% of the sample comes from the top ten. The sequenced material came from naive CD4+ T cells sorted from blood. The cell subset or site label, read with the paper, signifies: CD45RA+ positively selected. The source of these receptors is a man younger than 35 in good health.

The J gene is TRBJ2-7, the V gene TRBV2; D may be TRBD2 (5 bases). Germline lookup yields CDR1 SNHLY and CDR2 FYNNEI. This CDR3 contains 14 residues. The ends were cut back, 3 bases at V and 0 bases at J, with 9 bases in the middle. CDR3 bases: TGTGCCAGCAGTGAGGAGGAGAGCTCCTACGAGCAGTACTTC. It codes for CASSEEESSYEQYF.

This chain links TRBV9 with TRBJ2-3; tentative D call: TRBD2 (6 bases). Germline CDR1 and CDR2: SGDLS and YYNGEE. Trimming stripped 2 bases from V and 2 bases from J, with 15 bases between. This CDR3 has 16 residues. CDR3 amino acids: CASSVNVGGPTDTQYF. The CDR3 DNA follows: TGTGCCAGCAGCGTCAACGTGGGAGGTCCCACAGATACGCAGTATTTT.

V is TRBV5-1 and J is TRBJ2-6, with TRBD1 matching 10 bases. The CDR3 loop spans 17 amino acids. V dropped 0 bases and J dropped 0; count of bases not matched to a gene: 0. CDR1 and CDR2 (germline): SGHRS, YFSETQ. The CDR3 nucleotides are TGCGCCAGCAGCTTGGGACAGGGGGCCTCTGGGGCCAACGTCCTGACTTTC. This codes for CASSLGQGASGANVLTF.

The genes are TRBV6-1 and TRBJ2-7; D could derive from TRBD1 or TRBD2 (6 bases each). V was cut by 5 bases and J by 2 bases, with 10 bases left in between. Germline assignment: CDR1 MNHNS and CDR2 SASEGT. The CDR3 has 13 amino acids. The CDR3 coding sequence is TGTGCCAGCAGTAGGAGGGGGGCCTACGAGCAGTACTTC. Its protein product is CASSRRGAYEQYF.

This clone was counted a single time. The chain couples TRBV6-5 to TRBJ2-7; 7 nucleotides line up with TRBD2. CDR1 and CDR2 from the germline V gene are MNHEY and SVGAGI. Germline trimming cut 0 bases from V and 3 bases from J; bases unmatched to any gene: 5. This CDR3 has 15 residues. The CDR3 nucleotides read TGTGCCAGCAGTTACTCGATGGCTAGCGGCTACGAGCAGTACTTC. It codes for CASSYSMASGYEQYF.

The chain employs TRBV6-1 and TRBJ1-6, with D unclear. The CDR3 runs 15 residues. Trimming removed 4 bases at V and 9 bases at J, with 16 bases between. Germline V gene data show CDR1 as MNHNS and CDR2 as SASEGT. CDR3 coding DNA: TGTGCCAGCAGTGTGCCGCCCCAAGTGGGTTCACCCCTCCACTTT. The encoded protein is CASSVPPQVGSPLHF.

In its sample, this clone was seen once. The V gene is TRBV30, the J gene TRBJ2-2; D unresolved. Deletions cut 2 bases from V and 6 bases from J, with 4 bases between. The V gene's germline CDR1 is GTSNPN and CDR2 SVGIG (reference sequence). The CDR3 runs to 11 residues. As DNA, the CDR3 is TGTGCCTGGAGTAGACCCGGGGAGCTGTTTTTT. As protein: CAWSRPGELFF.

On this clone: A much larger clone sits a single nucleotide away, making a read error possible. CDR3 DNA sequence: TGTGCCAGCAGCTCCTCTTACGAGCAGTACTTC. Protein product: CASSSSYEQYF. The chain uses TRBV4-2 and TRBJ2-7, with D hard to call. Trimming cost V 5 bases and J 4 bases, with 6 bases left between them. Germline assignment: CDR1 LGHNA and CDR2 YNFKEQ. The CDR3 consists of 11 residues.

V gene TRBV9 combines with J gene TRBJ2-2; D is ambiguous. The germline V gene encodes CDR1 SGDLS and CDR2 YYNGEE. This CDR3 contains 14 residues. Trimming shortened V by 3 bases and J by 0 bases, and 6 bases separated the two germline ends. The CDR3 nucleotides are TGTGCCAGCAGCGGTCTCGCGAACACCGGGGAGCTGTTTTTT. The encoded protein is CASSGLANTGELFF.

This clone was observed a few times. This sample also contains other DNA sequences that code for the same CDR3. This chain uses TRBV7-9 with TRBJ2-7; D is unclear. This CDR3 is 13 amino acids long. Trimming removed 5 bases from V and 0 bases from J, with 8 bases in between. Germline CDR1 is SEHNR and CDR2 is FQNEAQ (reference sequence). DNA for the CDR3: TGTGCCAGCAGCCCCCCGAGCTCCTACGAGCAGTACTTC. Protein: CASSPPSSYEQYF.

J is TRBJ2-2 and V is TRBV19, with 8 bases fitting TRBD1. The germline V gene encodes CDR1 LNHDA and CDR2 SQIVND (reference sequence). This CDR3 has 16 amino acids. V was pared by 5 bases and J by 4 bases, with 9 bases of the junction left unmatched. The CDR3 sequence: CASSAPGRGPTGELFF. The CDR3 nucleotides are TGTGCCAGTAGTGCCCCAGGCAGGGGGCCCACCGGGGAGCTGTTTTTT.

The rearrangement joins TRBV11-2 to TRBJ2-1; the match to TRBD2 covers 8 bases. CDR1 and CDR2 from the germline V gene are SGHAT and FQNNGV. V lost 7 bases and J lost 4; bases outside the gene matches: 9. The CDR3 is made up of 15 amino acids. CDR3 sequence reads: CASTEDGTRYNEQFF. Here the CDR3 DNA reads TGTGCCAGCACCGAAGATGGGACTAGGTACAATGAGCAGTTCTTC. The full variable domain, its missing parts supplied by reference TRBV11-2 and TRBJ2-1, is EAGVAQSPRYKIIEKRQSVAFWCNPISGHATLYWYQQILGQGPKLLIQFQNNGVVDDSQLPKDRFSAERLKGVDSTLKIQPAKLEDSAVYLCASTEDGTRYNEQFFGPGTRLTVL.

The chain uses TRBV9 and TRBJ1-5; 7 bases agree with TRBD1. Germline assignment: CDR1 SGDLS and CDR2 YYNGEE. CDR3 length: 14 residues. Trimming cost V 4 bases and J 6 bases; bases outside gene matches: 7. The CDR3 coding sequence is TGTGCCAGCAGCCGACAGGGTTGGGGTCAGCCCCAGCATTTT. It is translated as CASSRQGWGQPQHF. Filled out from reference TRBV9 and TRBJ1-5, the complete variable domain reads DSGVTQTPKHLITATGQRVTLRCSPRSGDLSVYWYQQSLDQGLQFLIQYYNGEERAKGNILERFSAQQFPDLHSELNLSSLELGDSALYFCASSRQGWGQPQHFGDGTRLSIL.

The genes are TRBV4-1 and TRBJ2-1; D is tentatively TRBD1 or TRBD2 (5 bases each). This CDR3 contains 17 residues. Trimming took off 1 base at V and 0 bases at J, with 13 bases between the two ends. The germline gives CDR1 MGHRA, CDR2 YSYEKL. CDR3 loop: CASSQGSGLGSYNEQFF. CDR3 sequence (DNA): TGCGCCAGCAGCCAAGGATCGGGGCTGGGCTCCTACAATGAGCAGTTCTTC.